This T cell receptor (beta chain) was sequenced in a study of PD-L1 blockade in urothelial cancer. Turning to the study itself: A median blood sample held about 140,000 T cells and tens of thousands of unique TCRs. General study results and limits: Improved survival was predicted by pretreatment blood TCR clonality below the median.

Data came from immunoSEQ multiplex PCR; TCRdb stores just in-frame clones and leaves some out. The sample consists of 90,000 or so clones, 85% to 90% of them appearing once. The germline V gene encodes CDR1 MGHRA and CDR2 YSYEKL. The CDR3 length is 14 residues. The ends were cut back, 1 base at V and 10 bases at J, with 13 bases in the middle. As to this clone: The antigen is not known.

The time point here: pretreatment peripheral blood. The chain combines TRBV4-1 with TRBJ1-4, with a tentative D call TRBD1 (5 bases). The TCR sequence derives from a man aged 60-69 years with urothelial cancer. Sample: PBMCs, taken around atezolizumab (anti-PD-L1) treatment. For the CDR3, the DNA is TGCGCCAGCAGCCAAGGCCAGGGCCGGCGAAAACTGTTTTTT. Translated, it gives CASSQGQGRRKLFF.